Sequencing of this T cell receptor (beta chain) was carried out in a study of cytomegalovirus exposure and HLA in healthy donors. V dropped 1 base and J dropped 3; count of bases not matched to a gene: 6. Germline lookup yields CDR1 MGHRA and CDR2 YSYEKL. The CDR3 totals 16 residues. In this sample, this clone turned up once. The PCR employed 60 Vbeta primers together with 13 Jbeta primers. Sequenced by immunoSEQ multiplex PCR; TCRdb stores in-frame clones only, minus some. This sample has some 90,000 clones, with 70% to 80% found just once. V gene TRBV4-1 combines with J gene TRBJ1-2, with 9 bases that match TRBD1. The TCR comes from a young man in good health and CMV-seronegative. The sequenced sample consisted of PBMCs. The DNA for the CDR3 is TGCGCCAGCAGCCAAGGAAGAAGGACAGGGGACTATGGCTACACCTTC. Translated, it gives CASSQGRRTGDYGYTF.